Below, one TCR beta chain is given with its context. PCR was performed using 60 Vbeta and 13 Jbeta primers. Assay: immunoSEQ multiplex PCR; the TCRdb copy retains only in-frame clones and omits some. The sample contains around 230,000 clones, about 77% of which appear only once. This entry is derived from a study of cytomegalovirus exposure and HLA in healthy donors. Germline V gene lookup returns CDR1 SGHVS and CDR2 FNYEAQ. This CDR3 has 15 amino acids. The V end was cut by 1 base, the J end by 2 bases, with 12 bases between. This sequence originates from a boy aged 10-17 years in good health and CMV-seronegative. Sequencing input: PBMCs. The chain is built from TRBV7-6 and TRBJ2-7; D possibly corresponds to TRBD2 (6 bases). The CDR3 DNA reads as TGTGCCAGCAGCTTAGATGCGGGATTGACCTACGAGCAGTACTTC. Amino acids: CASSLDAGLTYEQYF.